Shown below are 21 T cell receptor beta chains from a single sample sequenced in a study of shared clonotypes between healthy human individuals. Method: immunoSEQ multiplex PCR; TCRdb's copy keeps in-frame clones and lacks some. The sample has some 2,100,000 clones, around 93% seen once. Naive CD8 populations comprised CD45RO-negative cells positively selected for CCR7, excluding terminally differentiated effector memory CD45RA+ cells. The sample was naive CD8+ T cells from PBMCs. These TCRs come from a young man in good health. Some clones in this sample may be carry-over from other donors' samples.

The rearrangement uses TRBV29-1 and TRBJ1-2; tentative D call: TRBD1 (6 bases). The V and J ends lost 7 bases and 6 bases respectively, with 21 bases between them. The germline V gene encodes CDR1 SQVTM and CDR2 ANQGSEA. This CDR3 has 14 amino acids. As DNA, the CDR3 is TGCAGCGCGATCTCGGGGGGACAAAAAGATGGCTACACCTTC. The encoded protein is CSAISGGQKDGYTF.

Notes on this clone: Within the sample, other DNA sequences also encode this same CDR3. This chain's CDR3 is CASSPRTSGSYNEQFF. The CDR3 DNA follows: TGTGCCAGCAGCCCTCGGACTAGCGGGAGTTACAATGAGCAGTTCTTC. The chain employs TRBV7-9 and TRBJ2-1, with 13 bases fitting TRBD2. Germline loops: CDR1 SEHNR, CDR2 FQNEAQ (reference sequence). The CDR3 is made up of 16 amino acids. The V gene end was trimmed by 5 bases and the J gene end by 4 bases; junction bases not matched to a gene: 5.

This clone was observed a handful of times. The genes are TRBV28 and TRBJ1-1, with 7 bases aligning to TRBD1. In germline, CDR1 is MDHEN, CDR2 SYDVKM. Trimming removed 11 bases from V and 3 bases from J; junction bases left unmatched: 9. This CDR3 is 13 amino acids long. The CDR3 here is CASRPGGDTEAFF. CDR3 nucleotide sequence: TGTGCCTCAAGGCCAGGGGGTGACACTGAAGCTTTCTTT.

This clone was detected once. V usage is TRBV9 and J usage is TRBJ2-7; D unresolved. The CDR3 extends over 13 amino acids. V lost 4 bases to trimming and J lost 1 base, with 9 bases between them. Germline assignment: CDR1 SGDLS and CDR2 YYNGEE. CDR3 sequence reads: CASSRSPSYEQYF. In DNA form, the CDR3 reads TGTGCCAGCAGCCGTTCACCTTCCTACGAGCAGTACTTC. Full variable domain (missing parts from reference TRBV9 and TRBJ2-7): DSGVTQTPKHLITATGQRVTLRCSPRSGDLSVYWYQQSLDQGLQFLIQYYNGEERAKGNILERFSAQQFPDLHSELNLSSLELGDSALYFCASSRSPSYEQYFGPGTRLTVT.

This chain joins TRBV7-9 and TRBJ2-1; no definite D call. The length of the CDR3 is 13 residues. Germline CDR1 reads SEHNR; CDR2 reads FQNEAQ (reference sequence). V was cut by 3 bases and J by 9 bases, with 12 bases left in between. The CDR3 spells CASSFEFPPEQFF. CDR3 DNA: TGTGCCAGCAGCTTCGAGTTCCCCCCTGAGCAGTTCTTC.

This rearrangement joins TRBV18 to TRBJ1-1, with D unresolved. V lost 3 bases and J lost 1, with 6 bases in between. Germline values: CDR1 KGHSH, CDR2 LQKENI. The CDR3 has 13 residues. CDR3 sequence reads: CASSPVTNTEAFF. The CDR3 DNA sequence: TGTGCCAGCTCACCTGTAACGAACACTGAAGCTTTCTTT.

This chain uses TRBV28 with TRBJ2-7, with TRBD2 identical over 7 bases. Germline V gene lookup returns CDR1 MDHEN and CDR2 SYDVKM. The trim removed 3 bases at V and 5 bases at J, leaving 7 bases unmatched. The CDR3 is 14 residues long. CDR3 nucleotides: TGTGCCAGCAGTTTGGTAGGCGGGAGCCACGAGCAGTACTTC. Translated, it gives CASSLVGGSHEQYF.

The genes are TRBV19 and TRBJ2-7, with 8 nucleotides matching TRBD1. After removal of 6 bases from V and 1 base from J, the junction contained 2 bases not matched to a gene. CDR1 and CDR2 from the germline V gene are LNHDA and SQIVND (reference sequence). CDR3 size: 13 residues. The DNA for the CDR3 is TGTGCCAGTAGGAACAGGGGGTCCTACGAGCAGTACTTC. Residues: CASRNRGSYEQYF.

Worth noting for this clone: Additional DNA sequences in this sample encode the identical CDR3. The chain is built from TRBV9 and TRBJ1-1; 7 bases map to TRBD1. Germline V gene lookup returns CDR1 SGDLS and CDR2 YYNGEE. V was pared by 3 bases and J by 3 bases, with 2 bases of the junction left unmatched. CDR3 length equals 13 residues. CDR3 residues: CASSATGDTEAFF. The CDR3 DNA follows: TGTGCCAGCAGCGCCACAGGGGACACTGAAGCTTTCTTT.

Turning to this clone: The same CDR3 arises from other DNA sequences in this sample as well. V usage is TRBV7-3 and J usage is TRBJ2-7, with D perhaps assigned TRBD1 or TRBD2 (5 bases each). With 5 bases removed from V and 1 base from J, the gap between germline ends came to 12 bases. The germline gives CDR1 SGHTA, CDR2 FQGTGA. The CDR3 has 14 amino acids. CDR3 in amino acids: CASSPTGRSYEQYF. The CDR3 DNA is TGTGCCAGCAGCCCCACGGGACGGTCCTACGAGCAGTACTTC.

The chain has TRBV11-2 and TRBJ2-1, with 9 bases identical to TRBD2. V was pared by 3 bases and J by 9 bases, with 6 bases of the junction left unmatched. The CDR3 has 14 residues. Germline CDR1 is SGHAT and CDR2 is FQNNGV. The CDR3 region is CASSFGGRAGEQFF. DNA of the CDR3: TGTGCCAGCAGCTTCGGCGGGAGGGCCGGTGAGCAGTTCTTC.

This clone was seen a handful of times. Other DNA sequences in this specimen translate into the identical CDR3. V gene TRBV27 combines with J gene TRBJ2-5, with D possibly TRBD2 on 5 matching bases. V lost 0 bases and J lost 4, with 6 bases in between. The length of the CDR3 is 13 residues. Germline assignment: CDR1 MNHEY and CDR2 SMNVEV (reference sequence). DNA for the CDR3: TGTGCCAGCAGTTTATCCCGGGGAGAGACCCAGTACTTC. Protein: CASSLSRGETQYF.

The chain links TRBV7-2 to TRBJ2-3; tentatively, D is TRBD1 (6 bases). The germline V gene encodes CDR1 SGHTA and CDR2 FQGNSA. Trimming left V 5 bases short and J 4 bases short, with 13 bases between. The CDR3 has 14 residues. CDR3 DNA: TGTGCCAGCAGCCGTAGACAGGACCCAGATACGCAGTATTTT. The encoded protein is CASSRRQDPDTQYF.

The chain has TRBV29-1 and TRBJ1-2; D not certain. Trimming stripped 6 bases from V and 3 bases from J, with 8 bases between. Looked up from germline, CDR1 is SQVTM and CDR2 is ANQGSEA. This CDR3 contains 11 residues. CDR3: CSVYIDYGYTF. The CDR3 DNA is TGCAGCGTATATATTGACTATGGCTACACCTTC.

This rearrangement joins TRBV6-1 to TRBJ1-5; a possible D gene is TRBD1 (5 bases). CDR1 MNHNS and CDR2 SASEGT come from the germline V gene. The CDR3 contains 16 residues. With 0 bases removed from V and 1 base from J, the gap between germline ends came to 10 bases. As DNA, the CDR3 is TGTGCCAGCAGTGAAGCACTCCGGGACAGCAATCAGCCCCAGCATTTT. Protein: CASSEALRDSNQPQHF.

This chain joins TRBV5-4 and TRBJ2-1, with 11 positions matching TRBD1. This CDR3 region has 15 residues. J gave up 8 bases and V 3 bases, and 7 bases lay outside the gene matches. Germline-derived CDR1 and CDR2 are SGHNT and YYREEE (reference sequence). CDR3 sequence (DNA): TGTGCCAGCAGCTGGGACAGGGGGTTTGCGTATGAGCAGTTCTTC. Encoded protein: CASSWDRGFAYEQFF.

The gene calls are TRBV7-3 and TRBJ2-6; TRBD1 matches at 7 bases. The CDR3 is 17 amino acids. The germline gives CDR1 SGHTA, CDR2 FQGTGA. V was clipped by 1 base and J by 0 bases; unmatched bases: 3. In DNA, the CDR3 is TGTGCCAGCAGCTTAAGCAAGGGGGCCTCTGGGGCCAACGTCCTGACTTTC. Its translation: CASSLSKGASGANVLTF.

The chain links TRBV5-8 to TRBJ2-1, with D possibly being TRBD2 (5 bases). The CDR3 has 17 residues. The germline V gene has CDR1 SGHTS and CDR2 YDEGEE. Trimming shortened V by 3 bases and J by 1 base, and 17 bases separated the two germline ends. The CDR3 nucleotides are TGTGCCAGCAGCTGGTGGAGTATGAGCGGTTCCTACAATGAGCAGTTCTTC. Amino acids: CASSWWSMSGSYNEQFF.

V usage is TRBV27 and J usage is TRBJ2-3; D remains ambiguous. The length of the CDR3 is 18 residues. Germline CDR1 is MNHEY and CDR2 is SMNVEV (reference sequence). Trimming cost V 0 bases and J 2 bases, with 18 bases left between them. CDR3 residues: CASSLSPLLRTPTDTQYF. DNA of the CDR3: TGTGCCAGCAGTTTATCACCACTACTTCGGACCCCCACAGATACGCAGTATTTT.

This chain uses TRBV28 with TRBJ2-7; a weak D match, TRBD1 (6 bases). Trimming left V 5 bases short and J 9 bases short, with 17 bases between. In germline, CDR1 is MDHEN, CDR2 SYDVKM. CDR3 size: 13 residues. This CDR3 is CASSATGPAGQYF. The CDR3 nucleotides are TGTGCCAGCAGTGCGACAGGCCCGGCGGGGCAGTACTTC.

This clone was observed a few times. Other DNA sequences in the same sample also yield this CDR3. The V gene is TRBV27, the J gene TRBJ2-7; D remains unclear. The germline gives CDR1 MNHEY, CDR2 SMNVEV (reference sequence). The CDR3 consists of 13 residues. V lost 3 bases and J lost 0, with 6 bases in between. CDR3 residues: CASSLGGSYEQYF. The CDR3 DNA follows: TGTGCCAGCAGTTTGGGCGGCTCCTACGAGCAGTACTTC.